The clone carrying this T cell receptor (beta chain) has more than one count but fewer than ten. These data come from a study of blood T cell repertoires in COVID-19. The V end was cut by 2 bases, the J end by 7 bases, with 12 bases between. Germline V gene lookup returns CDR1 GTSNPN and CDR2 SVGIG (reference sequence). This CDR3 spans 14 amino acids. Here immunoSEQ multiplex PCR was the method, and the copy in TCRdb shows in-frame clones only, minus some. The data contain 200,000 to 300,000 clones, about nine tenths of them singletons. The sequence came from a man aged 40-49 years who had recovered from COVID-19. The chain has TRBV30 and TRBJ1-6; D gene unclear. Sequencing was done on a sample of peripheral blood. The CDR3 region has the DNA TGTGCCTGGAGTATTGACAACCAAAATTCACCCCTCCACTTT. Translation: CAWSIDNQNSPLHF.